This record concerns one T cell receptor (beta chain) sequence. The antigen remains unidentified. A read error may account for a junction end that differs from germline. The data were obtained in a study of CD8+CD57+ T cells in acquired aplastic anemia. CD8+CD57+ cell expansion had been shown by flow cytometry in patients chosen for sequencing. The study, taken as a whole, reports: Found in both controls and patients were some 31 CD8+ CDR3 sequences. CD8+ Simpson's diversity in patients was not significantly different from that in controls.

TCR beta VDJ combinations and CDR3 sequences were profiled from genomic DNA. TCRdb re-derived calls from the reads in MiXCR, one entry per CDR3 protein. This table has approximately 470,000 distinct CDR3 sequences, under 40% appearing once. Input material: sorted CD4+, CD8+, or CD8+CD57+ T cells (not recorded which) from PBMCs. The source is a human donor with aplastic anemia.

Written as DNA, the CDR3 is TGTGCCAGTAGTATGGGTAGCGGGGCCTCCTACAGTGAGCAGTTCTTC. Protein product: CASSMGSGASYSEQFF. V is TRBV19 and J is TRBJ2-1; TRBD2 matches at 8 bases. Germline CDR1 LNHDA, CDR2 SQIVND (reference sequence). CDR3 length equals 16 residues.